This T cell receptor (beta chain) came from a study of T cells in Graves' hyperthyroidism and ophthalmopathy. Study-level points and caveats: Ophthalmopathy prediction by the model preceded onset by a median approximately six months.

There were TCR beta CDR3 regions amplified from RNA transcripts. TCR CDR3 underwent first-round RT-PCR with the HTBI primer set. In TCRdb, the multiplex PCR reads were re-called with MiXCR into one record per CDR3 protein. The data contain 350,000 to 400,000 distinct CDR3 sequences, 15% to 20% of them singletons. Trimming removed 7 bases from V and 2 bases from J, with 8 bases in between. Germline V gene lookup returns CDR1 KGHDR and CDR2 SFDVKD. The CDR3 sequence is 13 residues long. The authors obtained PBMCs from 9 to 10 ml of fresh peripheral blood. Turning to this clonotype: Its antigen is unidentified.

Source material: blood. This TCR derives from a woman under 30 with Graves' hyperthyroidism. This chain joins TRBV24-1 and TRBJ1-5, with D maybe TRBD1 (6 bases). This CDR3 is CATRQGGNQPQHF. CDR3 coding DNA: TGTGCCACCAGACAGGGCGGCAATCAGCCCCAGCATTTT.